These 10 T cell receptor beta chains came from one sample sequenced in a study of shared clonotypes between healthy human individuals. Assay: immunoSEQ multiplex PCR; the TCRdb copy retains only in-frame clones and omits some. The data contain some 2.3 million clones, more than 85% of them seen just once; the ten biggest clones take up under 0.45%. Material for sequencing was naive CD4+ T cells from PBMCs. The subset here: CD45RA+ positively selected. The receptors derive from a man aged 18 to 30 in good health. Some clones in this sample may be carry-over from other donors' samples.

The rearrangement links TRBV28 to TRBJ1-1; 7 bases line up with TRBD1. V lost 6 bases to trimming and J lost 3 bases; unmatched junction nucleotides: 4. This CDR3 region has 13 residues. Germline V gives CDR1 MDHEN, CDR2 SYDVKM. The CDR3 sequence: CASSQGDYTEAFF. The CDR3 DNA reads as TGTGCCAGCAGCCAGGGGGACTACACTGAAGCTTTCTTT.

This clone was counted once. Other DNA variants within this sample encode the same CDR3. The chain employs TRBV5-4 and TRBJ2-1; 9 bases fit TRBD2. CDR3 length: 15 residues. CDR1 SGHNT and CDR2 YYREEE come from the germline V gene (reference sequence). Germline trimming cut 0 bases from V and 4 bases from J; bases unmatched to any gene: 2. The CDR3 loop reads CASSLVAGGYNEQFF. In DNA form, the CDR3 reads TGTGCCAGCAGCTTGGTTGCGGGAGGGTACAATGAGCAGTTCTTC.

DNA for the CDR3: TGTGCCAGCAGCCCGTATAACAGTTTCGGAAACACCATATATTTT. This encodes CASSPYNSFGNTIYF. The chain couples TRBV11-1 to TRBJ1-3; D gene unclear. The CDR3 runs to 15 residues. Trimming shortened V by 5 bases and J by 4 bases, and 15 bases separated the two germline ends. Germline V gene lookup returns CDR1 SGHAT and CDR2 FQDESV (reference sequence).

The V gene is TRBV30, the J gene TRBJ2-2; 8 nucleotides align to TRBD1. The germline V gene encodes CDR1 GTSNPN and CDR2 SVGIG (reference sequence). V was clipped by 5 bases and J by 9 bases; unmatched bases: 8. CDR3 size: 13 residues. The CDR3 nucleotides are TGTGCCTGGGGAGGACAGGGTTTTTGGGAGCTGTTTTTT. Translating gives CAWGGQGFWELFF.

This sequence joins TRBV5-4 and TRBJ1-2; 11 bases are a match to TRBD1. The CDR3 covers 15 residues. From germline, CDR1 is SGHNT and CDR2 YYREEE (reference sequence). The J segment lost 7 bases and the V segment lost 5 bases, leaving 10 bases of the junction unmatched. CDR3 coding DNA: TGTGCCAGCAGGGGACCGGGACAGGGGGTGTCTGGCTACACCTTC. This codes for CASRGPGQGVSGYTF.

The CDR3 loop is CASSLPQTSANTGELFF. The CDR3 DNA reads as TGTGCCAGCAGTTTACCGCAAACTAGCGCCAACACCGGGGAGCTGTTTTTT. The chain uses TRBV27 and TRBJ2-2, with 7 bases that match TRBD2. Germline lookup yields CDR1 MNHEY and CDR2 SMNVEV (reference sequence). Trimming removed 2 bases from V and 2 bases from J; junction bases left unmatched: 8. The CDR3 extends over 17 amino acids.

The chain is built from TRBV19 and TRBJ1-2; TRBD1 matches 10 bases. The J segment lost 5 bases and the V segment lost 3 bases, leaving 9 bases of the junction unmatched. The CDR3 is 16 amino acids. CDR1 LNHDA and CDR2 SQIVND come from the germline V gene (reference sequence). DNA of the CDR3: TGTGCCAGTAGTATTGTCGGGACAGGGGCGACGTATGGCTACACCTTC. This codes for CASSIVGTGATYGYTF.

This rearrangement joins TRBV7-2 to TRBJ2-5; the D call may be TRBD1 or TRBD2 (5 bases each). The germline V gene has CDR1 SGHTA and CDR2 FQGNSA. The length of the CDR3 is 14 residues. The V end lost 1 base, the J end lost 7 bases, and 13 bases lay between the germline ends. The CDR3 spells CASSLEPGGGTQYF. CDR3 DNA sequence: TGTGCCAGCAGCTTAGAACCAGGTGGGGGGACCCAGTACTTC.

The gene calls are TRBV28 and TRBJ2-4; 13 nucleotides align to TRBD2. This CDR3 region has 21 residues. Trimming cost V 3 bases and J 3 bases; bases outside gene matches: 17. From germline, CDR1 is MDHEN and CDR2 SYDVKM. This chain's CDR3 is CASSLGGTSGKMVRVKNIQYF. Here the CDR3 DNA reads TGTGCCAGCAGTTTGGGCGGGACTAGCGGGAAGATGGTTAGGGTCAAAAACATTCAGTACTTC.

This clone was found once. The chain employs TRBV5-1 and TRBJ2-3; maybe TRBD1 (6 bases). CDR1 SGHRS and CDR2 YFSETQ come from the germline V gene. The germline V and J ends were trimmed by 1 base and 4 bases, with 10 bases remaining between them. The CDR3 has 14 amino acids. CDR3 amino acids: CASSLSSGADTQYF. The CDR3 DNA reads TGCGCCAGCAGCTTGAGTTCAGGGGCAGATACGCAGTATTTT.